In its sample, the clone carrying this T cell receptor (beta chain) was seen once. The sample belongs to a study of blood T cell repertoires in COVID-19. On the study more broadly: COVID-19 samples collected from the United States, Italy and Spain covered acute and convalescent phases. PBMCs, B-cell-depleted T cells, or T cells provided the cDNA or gDNA that made up the material.

The germline gives CDR1 SGHTA, CDR2 FQGNSA. V lost 4 bases and J 9 bases, leaving 10 bases between the germline ends. This CDR3 region has 13 residues. Repertoires were generated with immunoSEQ multiplex PCR, while TCRdb's copy carries only in-frame clones and drops some. Found here are 200,000 to 250,000 clones, 84% of them singletons; the top ten hold more than 9%. The chain has TRBV7-2 and TRBJ1-6; D uncertain. The sample was peripheral blood. The TCR sequence derives from a man aged 45-65 years with active or convalescent COVID-19. CDR3 coding DNA: TGTGCCAGCAGCTCGGTCGAGGGTTCACCCCTCCACTTT. As protein: CASSSVEGSPLHF.